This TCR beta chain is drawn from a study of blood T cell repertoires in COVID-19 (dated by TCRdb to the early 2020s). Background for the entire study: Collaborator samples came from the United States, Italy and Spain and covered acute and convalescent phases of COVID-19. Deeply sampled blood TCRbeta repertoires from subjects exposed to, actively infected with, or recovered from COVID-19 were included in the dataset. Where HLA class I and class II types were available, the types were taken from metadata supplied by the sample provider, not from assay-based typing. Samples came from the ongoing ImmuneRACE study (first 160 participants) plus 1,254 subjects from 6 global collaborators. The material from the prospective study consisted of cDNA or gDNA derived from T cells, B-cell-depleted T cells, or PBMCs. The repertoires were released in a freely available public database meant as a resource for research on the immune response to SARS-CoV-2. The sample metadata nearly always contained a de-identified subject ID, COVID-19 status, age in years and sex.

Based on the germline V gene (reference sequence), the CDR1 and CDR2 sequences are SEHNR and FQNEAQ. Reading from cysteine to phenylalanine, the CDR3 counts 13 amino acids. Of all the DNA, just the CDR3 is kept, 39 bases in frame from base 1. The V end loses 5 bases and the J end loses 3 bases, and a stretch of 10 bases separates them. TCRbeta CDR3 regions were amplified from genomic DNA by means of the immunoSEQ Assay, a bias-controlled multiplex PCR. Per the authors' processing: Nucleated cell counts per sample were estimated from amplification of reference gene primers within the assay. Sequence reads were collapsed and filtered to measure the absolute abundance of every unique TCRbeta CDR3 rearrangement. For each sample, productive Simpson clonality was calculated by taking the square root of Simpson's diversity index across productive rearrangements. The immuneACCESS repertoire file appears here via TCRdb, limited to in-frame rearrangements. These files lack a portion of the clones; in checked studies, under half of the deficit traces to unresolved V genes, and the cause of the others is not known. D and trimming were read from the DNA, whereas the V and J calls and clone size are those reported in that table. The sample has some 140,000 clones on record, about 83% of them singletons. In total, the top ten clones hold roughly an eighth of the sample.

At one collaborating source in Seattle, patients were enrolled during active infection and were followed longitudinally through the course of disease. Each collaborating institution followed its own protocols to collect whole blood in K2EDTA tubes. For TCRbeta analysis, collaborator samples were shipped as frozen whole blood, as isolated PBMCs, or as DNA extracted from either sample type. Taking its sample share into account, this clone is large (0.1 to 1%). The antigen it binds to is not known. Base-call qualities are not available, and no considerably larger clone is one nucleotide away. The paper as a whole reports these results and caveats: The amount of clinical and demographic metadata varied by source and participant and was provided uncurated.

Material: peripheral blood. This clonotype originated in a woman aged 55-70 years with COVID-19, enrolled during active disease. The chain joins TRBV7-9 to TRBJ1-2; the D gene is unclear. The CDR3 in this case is CASSDGLDYGYTF. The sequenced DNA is TGTGCCAGCAGCGACGGGTTGGACTATGGCTACACCTTC.